The text below deals with one T cell receptor (beta chain). The V gene lost 4 bases and the J gene lost 3 bases, with 12 bases spanning the gap. CDR3 length: 14 amino acids. In germline, CDR1 is SQVTM, CDR2 ANQGSEA. This entry comes from a study of blood T cell repertoires in COVID-19. For the study at large: Acute and convalescent COVID-19 specimens originated in the United States, Italy and Spain. T cells, B-cell-depleted T cells, or PBMCs provided the cDNA or gDNA that served as material.

Methods used by the authors: Reference gene primer amplification gave estimated nucleated cell counts. Here immunoSEQ multiplex PCR was the method, and the copy in TCRdb shows in-frame clones only, minus some. V and J calls and clone size come straight from that table; D and trimming were deduced from the DNA. The data hold under 85,000 clones, with 80% to 90% observed a single time. This chain connects TRBV29-1 to TRBJ1-4, with D possibly TRBD1 on 6 matching bases. The clonotype was recovered from an older man with active or convalescent COVID-19. Source material: peripheral blood. In DNA form, the CDR3 reads TGCAGCGTTGGAGTGACAGGTCCTAATGAAAAACTGTTTTTT. It codes for CSVGVTGPNEKLFF.